Presented here are 21 T cell receptor beta chains from one specimen sequenced in a study of CD8+ T cells in alopecia areata. Extracted RNA was reverse transcribed into cDNA, the sequencing template. Generated by immunoSEQ multiplex PCR, the TCRdb table keeps only in-frame clones and is missing some. The sample holds about 250,000 clones, approximately 61% seen once. This sample comprised CD4+ T cells sorted from blood, obtained at week 0. These receptors were obtained from a human donor with alopecia areata.

This clone was seen a few times. This chain uses TRBV9 with TRBJ2-1; D gene ambiguous. Germline V gene sequence: CDR1 SGDLS, CDR2 YYNGEE. The CDR3 spans 15 residues. Trimming cost V 4 bases and J 3 bases, with 14 bases left between them. The CDR3 coding sequence is TGTGCCAGCAGCCCTGGGGTCCCAGGCTACAATGAGCAGTTCTTC. The encoded protein is CASSPGVPGYNEQFF.

The CDR3 region has the DNA TGTGCCAGCAGCTTAATCAGGGAGACCGGGGAGCTGTTTTTT. This encodes CASSLIRETGELFF. This sequence joins TRBV11-1 and TRBJ2-2; either TRBD1 or TRBD2 may fit D (5 bases each). Germline assignment: CDR1 SGHAT and CDR2 FQDESV (reference sequence). V shed 2 bases and J shed 5 bases, with 9 bases lying between them. The CDR3 sequence is 14 residues long.

The chain is built from TRBV18 and TRBJ2-7; D is unresolved. The CDR3 covers 11 residues. Between the trimmed V and J ends, which lost 4 bases and 3 bases, there was a span of 4 bases. The germline V gene encodes CDR1 KGHSH and CDR2 LQKENI. This chain's CDR3 is CASSQGYEQYF. CDR3 sequence (DNA): TGTGCCAGCTCACAGGGCTACGAGCAGTACTTC.

The V and J genes are TRBV25-1 and TRBJ2-2; the D is unclear. CDR3 length: 13 residues. Trimming took 2 bases from V and 10 from J, leaving 11 bases between them. The germline V gene has CDR1 MGHDK and CDR2 SYGVNS. CDR3 coding DNA: TGTGCCAGCAGTGAAAGAAGGGCGGCGGAGCTGTTTTTT. Its protein is CASSERRAAELFF.

The genes are TRBV5-1 and TRBJ1-6; D is possibly TRBD1 (6 bases). Trimming removed 4 bases at V and 8 bases at J, with 13 bases between. The CDR3 contains 14 residues. The germline V gene encodes CDR1 SGHRS and CDR2 YFSETQ. The CDR3 here is CASSIRGEDSPLHF. CDR3 sequence (DNA): TGCGCCAGCAGCATCAGGGGAGAGGATTCACCCCTCCACTTT.

The sample holds a few counts of this clone. J is TRBJ1-2 and V is TRBV14, with D hard to call. CDR1 SGHDN and CDR2 FVKESK come from the germline V gene. This CDR3 comprises 15 residues. Deletions cut 1 base from V and 6 bases from J, with 15 bases between. In nucleotides, the CDR3 is TGTGCCAGCAGCCAAGCCATGGCCTTGAGGGATGGCTACACCTTC. Translating gives CASSQAMALRDGYTF.

This clone was picked up a small number of times. The chain has TRBV18 and TRBJ1-1; D might be TRBD1 (5 bases). The CDR3 loop spans 16 amino acids. Germline values: CDR1 KGHSH, CDR2 LQKENI. Between the trimmed V and J ends, which lost 0 bases and 5 bases, there was a span of 16 bases. The CDR3 region is CASSPPRAGPGTEAFF. Here the CDR3 DNA reads TGTGCCAGCTCACCACCCAGGGCAGGGCCGGGTACTGAAGCTTTCTTT.

This clone turned up a few times. The rearrangement uses TRBV10-3 and TRBJ2-5; the D gene is possibly TRBD1 (5 bases). The CDR3 sequence is 15 residues long. The V gene's germline CDR1 is ENHRY and CDR2 SYGVKD. Trimming removed 3 bases from V and 0 bases from J, with 11 bases in between. CDR3 protein: CAISDRDEHQETQYF. CDR3 nucleotide sequence: TGTGCCATCAGTGACAGGGATGAGCACCAAGAGACCCAGTACTTC.

The chain recombines TRBV25-1 with TRBJ2-3; 7 nucleotides agree with TRBD1. The CDR3 runs 15 residues. With 6 bases clipped from V and 3 bases from J, the junction kept 9 bases outside the gene matches. The germline V gene has CDR1 MGHDK and CDR2 SYGVNS. In DNA, the CDR3 is TGTGCCAGCAGCCCCCGAGACAGGGCGACAGATACGCAGTATTTT. Amino acid sequence: CASSPRDRATDTQYF.

The gene calls are TRBV2 and TRBJ1-6; D call uncertain. Trimming removed 6 bases at V and 7 bases at J, with 13 bases between. Looked up from germline, CDR1 is SNHLY and CDR2 is FYNNEI. The CDR3 runs to 14 residues. In DNA form, the CDR3 reads TGTGCCAGCAGCTCCAAGGTTGGGAATTCACCCCTCCACTTT. Translating it yields CASSSKVGNSPLHF.

The rearrangement joins TRBV29-1 to TRBJ2-3; either TRBD1 or TRBD2 may fit D (6 bases each). The CDR3 consists of 14 residues. The V gene's germline CDR1 is SQVTM and CDR2 ANQGSEA. Trimming removed 4 bases at V and 2 bases at J, with 13 bases between. CDR3 sequence (DNA): TGCAGCGTTGTAGGGGGGCCCGACACAGATACGCAGTATTTT. This gives the protein CSVVGGPDTDTQYF.

The chain uses TRBV30 and TRBJ1-4; 7 bases map to TRBD1. The CDR3 runs to 14 residues. Losses at the gene ends were 0 bases for V and 5 bases for J; bases not matched to a gene: 3. Germline CDR1 and CDR2: GTSNPN and SVGIG (reference sequence). The DNA for the CDR3 is TGTGCCTGGAGTGTAAGCAGGGGGAATGAAAAACTGTTTTTT. Its protein is CAWSVSRGNEKLFF.

V is TRBV30 and J is TRBJ2-4; TRBD1 is a possible D gene (6 bases). Germline V gene sequence: CDR1 GTSNPN, CDR2 SVGIG (reference sequence). This CDR3 is built from 15 residues. V was cut by 7 bases and J by 0 bases, with 16 bases left in between. CDR3 sequence: CAFQGWGLAKNIQYF. In DNA, the CDR3 is TGTGCCTTCCAGGGGTGGGGTCTAGCCAAAAACATTCAGTACTTC.

This sequence joins TRBV29-1 and TRBJ2-7; D could derive from TRBD1 or TRBD2 (5 bases each). The germline V gene encodes CDR1 SQVTM and CDR2 ANQGSEA. V was shortened by 5 bases and J by 3 bases, with 14 bases between the two germline ends. The CDR3 has 13 residues. DNA of the CDR3: TGCAGCGTTTGGACGGGACGTGGCTACGAGCAGTACTTC. This gives the protein CSVWTGRGYEQYF.

The rearrangement joins TRBV2 to TRBJ1-6, with a weak D call TRBD1 (5 bases). V was clipped by 8 bases and J by 11 bases, with 16 bases between them. Germline CDR1 and CDR2: SNHLY and FYNNEI. The CDR3 has 13 residues. CDR3 sequence (DNA): TGTGCCAGCCTGAGGGAGGGGACGGCACCCCTCCACTTT. Its protein is CASLREGTAPLHF.

This clone was counted at least ten times. V is TRBV2 and J is TRBJ2-1, with TRBD1 identical over 9 bases. CDR1 and CDR2 (germline): SNHLY, FYNNEI. With 5 bases clipped from V and 8 bases from J, the junction kept 7 bases outside the gene matches. The CDR3 is 14 amino acids. The CDR3 sequence: CASSQDRGPDEQFF. The CDR3 nucleotides read TGTGCCAGCAGTCAGGACAGGGGCCCCGATGAGCAGTTCTTC.

CDR3 sequence (DNA): TGTGCCAGCTCACCACTGGCTGGCCTCGTAGAGACCCAGTACTTC. This gives the protein CASSPLAGLVETQYF. The V and J genes are TRBV18 and TRBJ2-5; D is ambiguous. CDR1 is KGHSH and CDR2 is LQKENI in the germline V gene. The CDR3 length is 15 residues. V was trimmed by 1 base and J by 4 bases, leaving 13 bases between them.

This clone was counted a few times. The chain joins TRBV19 to TRBJ2-7; TRBD1 might be the D (6 bases). Trimming left V 5 bases short and J 2 bases short, with 16 bases between. Germline CDR1 LNHDA, CDR2 SQIVND (reference sequence). There are 15 residues in the CDR3. CDR3 region: CASSASRTEPYEQYF. CDR3 nucleotides: TGTGCCAGTAGTGCTTCTAGGACAGAACCCTACGAGCAGTACTTC.

The J gene is TRBJ2-1, the V gene TRBV19, with D possibly TRBD2 on 5 matching bases. CDR3 size: 13 residues. Germline loops: CDR1 LNHDA, CDR2 SQIVND (reference sequence). Trimming removed 6 bases at V and 5 bases at J, with 11 bases between. DNA of the CDR3: TGTGCCAGTAGCCTCACTAGAAACAATGAGCAGTTCTTC. Its translation is CASSLTRNNEQFF.

The chain recombines TRBV30 with TRBJ1-2; 8 positions match TRBD1. The CDR3 sequence is 12 residues long. J gave up 7 bases and V 3 bases, and 4 bases lay outside the gene matches. CDR1 and CDR2 from the germline V gene are GTSNPN and SVGIG (reference sequence). The CDR3 nucleotides are TGTGCCTGGAGCCGACAGGGGTTTGGCTACACCTTC. It is translated as CAWSRQGFGYTF.

The rearrangement uses TRBV4-2 and TRBJ1-2; D remains ambiguous. V lost 0 bases and J 0 bases, leaving 11 bases between the germline ends. This CDR3 spans 16 amino acids. Looked up from germline, CDR1 is LGHNA and CDR2 is YNFKEQ. CDR3 in DNA: TGTGCCAGCAGCCAAGATCTGGCAGCTGCTAACTATGGCTACACCTTC. Its protein product is CASSQDLAAANYGYTF.